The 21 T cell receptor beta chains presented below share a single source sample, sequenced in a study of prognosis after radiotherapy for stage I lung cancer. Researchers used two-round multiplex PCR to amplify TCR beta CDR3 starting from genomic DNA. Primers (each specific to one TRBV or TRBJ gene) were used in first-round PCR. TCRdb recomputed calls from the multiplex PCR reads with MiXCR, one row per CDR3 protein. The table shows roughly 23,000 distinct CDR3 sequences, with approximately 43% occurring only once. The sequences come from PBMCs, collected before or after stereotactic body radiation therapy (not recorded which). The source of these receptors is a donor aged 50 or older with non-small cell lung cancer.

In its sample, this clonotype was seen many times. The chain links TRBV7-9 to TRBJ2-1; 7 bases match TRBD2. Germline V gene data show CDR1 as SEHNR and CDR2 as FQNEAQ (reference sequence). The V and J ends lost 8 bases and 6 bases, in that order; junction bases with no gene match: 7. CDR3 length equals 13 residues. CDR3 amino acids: CASGKREANEQFF. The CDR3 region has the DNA TGTGCCAGCGGTAAGCGGGAAGCCAATGAGCAGTTCTTC. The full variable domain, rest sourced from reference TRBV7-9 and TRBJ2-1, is DTGVSQNPRHKITKRGQNVTFRCDPISEHNRLYWYRQTLGQGPEFLTYFQNEAQLEKSRLLSDRFSAERPKGSFSTLEIQRTEQGDSAMYLCASGKREANEQFFGPGTRLTVL.

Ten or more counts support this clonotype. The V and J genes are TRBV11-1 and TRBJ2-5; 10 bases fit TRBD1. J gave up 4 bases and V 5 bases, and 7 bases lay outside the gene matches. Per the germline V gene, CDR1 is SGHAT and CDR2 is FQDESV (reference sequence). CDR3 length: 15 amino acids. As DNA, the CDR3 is TGTGCCAGCAGCCTCGGGACAGGGGTTGGAGAGACCCAGTACTTC. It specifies CASSLGTGVGETQYF.

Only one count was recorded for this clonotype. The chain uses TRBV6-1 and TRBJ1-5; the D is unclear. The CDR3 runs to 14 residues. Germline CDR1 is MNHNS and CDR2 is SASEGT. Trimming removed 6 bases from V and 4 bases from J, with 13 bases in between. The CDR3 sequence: CASSGQDDNQPQHF. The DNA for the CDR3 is TGTGCCAGCAGCGGGCAGGACGATAATCAGCCCCAGCATTTT.

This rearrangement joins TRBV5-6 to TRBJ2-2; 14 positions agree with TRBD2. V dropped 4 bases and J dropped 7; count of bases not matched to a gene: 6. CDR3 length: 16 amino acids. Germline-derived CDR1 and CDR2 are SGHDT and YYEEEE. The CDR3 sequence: CASSPGLAGVVGELFF. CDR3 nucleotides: TGTGCCAGCAGCCCGGGACTAGCGGGAGTTGTCGGGGAGCTGTTTTTT.

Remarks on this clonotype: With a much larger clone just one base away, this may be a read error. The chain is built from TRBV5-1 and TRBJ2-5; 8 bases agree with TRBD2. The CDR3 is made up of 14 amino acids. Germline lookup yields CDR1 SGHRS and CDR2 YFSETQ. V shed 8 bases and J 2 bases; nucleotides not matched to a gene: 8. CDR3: CASSGKREQETQYF. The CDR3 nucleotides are TGCGCCAGTAGCGGGAAAAGGGAACAAGAGACCCAGTACTTC.

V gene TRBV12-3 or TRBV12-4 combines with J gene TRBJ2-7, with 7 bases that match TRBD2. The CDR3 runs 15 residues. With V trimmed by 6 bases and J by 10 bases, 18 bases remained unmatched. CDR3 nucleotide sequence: TGTGCCAGCAGCACAAAACTAGCGCGAACCTACTATCAGTACTTC. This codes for CASSTKLARTYYQYF.

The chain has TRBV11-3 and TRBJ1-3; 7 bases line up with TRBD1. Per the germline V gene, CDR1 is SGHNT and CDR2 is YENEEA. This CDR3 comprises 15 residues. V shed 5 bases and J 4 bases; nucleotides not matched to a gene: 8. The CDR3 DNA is TGTGCCAGCAGCGTACTACAGGGGCTCGGAAACACCATATATTTT. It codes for CASSVLQGLGNTIYF.

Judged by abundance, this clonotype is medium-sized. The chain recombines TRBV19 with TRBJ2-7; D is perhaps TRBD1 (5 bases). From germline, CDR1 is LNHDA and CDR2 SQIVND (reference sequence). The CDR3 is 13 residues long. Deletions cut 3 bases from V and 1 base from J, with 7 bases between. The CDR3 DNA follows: TGTGCCAGTAGTATTGACAGTTCCTACGAGCAGTACTTC. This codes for CASSIDSSYEQYF.

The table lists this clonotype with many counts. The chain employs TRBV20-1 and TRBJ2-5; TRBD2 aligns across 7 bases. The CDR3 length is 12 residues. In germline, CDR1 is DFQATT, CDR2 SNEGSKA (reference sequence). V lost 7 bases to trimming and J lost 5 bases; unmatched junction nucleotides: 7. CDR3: CSGWRERETQYF. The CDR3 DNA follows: TGCAGTGGGTGGCGGGAGCGGGAGACCCAGTACTTC.

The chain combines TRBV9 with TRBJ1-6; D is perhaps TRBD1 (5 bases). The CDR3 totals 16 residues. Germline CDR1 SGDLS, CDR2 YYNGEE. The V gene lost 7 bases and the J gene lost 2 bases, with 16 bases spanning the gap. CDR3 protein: CASGGEGSPYNSPLHF. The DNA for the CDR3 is TGTGCCAGCGGGGGGGAGGGAAGTCCCTATAATTCACCCCTCCACTTT.

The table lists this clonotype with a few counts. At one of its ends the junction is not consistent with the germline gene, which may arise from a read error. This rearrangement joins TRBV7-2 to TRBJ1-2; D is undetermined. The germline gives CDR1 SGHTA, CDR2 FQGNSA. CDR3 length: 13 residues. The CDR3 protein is CASSLDGDYGYTF. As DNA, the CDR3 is TGTGCCAGCAGCTTAGATGGAGACTATGGCTATACCTTC.

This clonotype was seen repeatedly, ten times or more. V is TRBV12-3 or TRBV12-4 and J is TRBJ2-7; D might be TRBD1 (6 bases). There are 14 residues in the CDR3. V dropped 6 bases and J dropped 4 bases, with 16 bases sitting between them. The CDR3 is CASRPQIQGYEQYF. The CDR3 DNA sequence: TGTGCCAGCAGGCCACAAATACAGGGTTACGAGCAGTACTTC.

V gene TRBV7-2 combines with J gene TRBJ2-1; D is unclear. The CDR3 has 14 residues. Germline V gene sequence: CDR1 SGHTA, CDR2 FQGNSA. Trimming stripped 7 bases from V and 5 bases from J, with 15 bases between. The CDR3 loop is CASTESLINNEQFF. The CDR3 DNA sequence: TGTGCCAGCACCGAGTCACTAATAAACAATGAGCAGTTCTTC.

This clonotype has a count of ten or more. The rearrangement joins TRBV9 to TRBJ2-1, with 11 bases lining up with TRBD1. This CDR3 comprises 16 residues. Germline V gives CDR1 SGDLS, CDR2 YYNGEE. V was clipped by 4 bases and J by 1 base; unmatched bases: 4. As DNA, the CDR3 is TGTGCCAGCAGCATTGGACAGGGGGCTTCCTACAATGAGCAGTTCTTC. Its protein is CASSIGQGASYNEQFF.

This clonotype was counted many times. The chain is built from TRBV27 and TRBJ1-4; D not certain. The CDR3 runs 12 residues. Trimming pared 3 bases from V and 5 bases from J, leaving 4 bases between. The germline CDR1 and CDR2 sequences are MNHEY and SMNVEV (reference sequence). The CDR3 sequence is CASSFRNEKLFF. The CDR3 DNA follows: TGTGCCAGCAGTTTCAGGAATGAAAAACTGTTTTTT.

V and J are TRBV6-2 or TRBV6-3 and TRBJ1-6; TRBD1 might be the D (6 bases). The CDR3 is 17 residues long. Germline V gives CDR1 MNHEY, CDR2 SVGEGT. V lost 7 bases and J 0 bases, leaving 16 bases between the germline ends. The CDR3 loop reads CASILGQRSSYNSPLHF. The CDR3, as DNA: TGTGCCAGCATCCTTGGACAGAGAAGCTCCTATAATTCACCCCTCCACTTT.

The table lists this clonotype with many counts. The CDR3 DNA sequence: TGTGCCAGCAGTTTGGTCGGGAAGGGTTTCTACGAGCAGTACTTC. Translation gives CASSLVGKGFYEQYF. The chain has TRBV27 and TRBJ2-7, with D perhaps matching TRBD2 (5 bases). The CDR3 is 15 residues long. V lost 3 bases and J lost 3, with 15 bases in between. Germline V CDR1 and CDR2: MNHEY, SMNVEV (reference sequence).

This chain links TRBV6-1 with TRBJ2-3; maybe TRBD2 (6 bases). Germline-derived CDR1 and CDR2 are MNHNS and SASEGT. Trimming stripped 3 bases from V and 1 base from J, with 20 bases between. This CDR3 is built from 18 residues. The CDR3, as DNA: TGTGCCAGCAGTGAGGACCTTTTATGGGGGGTAGGCACAGATACGCAGTATTTT. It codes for CASSEDLLWGVGTDTQYF.

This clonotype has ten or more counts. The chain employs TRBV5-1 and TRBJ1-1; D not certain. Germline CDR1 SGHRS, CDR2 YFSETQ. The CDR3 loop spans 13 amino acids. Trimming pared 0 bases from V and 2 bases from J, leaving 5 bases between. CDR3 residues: CASSLDRNTEAFF. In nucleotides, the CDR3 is TGCGCCAGCAGCTTGGACAGAAACACTGAAGCTTTCTTT.

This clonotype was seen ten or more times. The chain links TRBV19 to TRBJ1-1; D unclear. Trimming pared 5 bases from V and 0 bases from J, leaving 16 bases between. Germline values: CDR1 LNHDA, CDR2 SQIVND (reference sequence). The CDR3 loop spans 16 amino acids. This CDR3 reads CASSSAGGSMNTEAFF. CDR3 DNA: TGTGCCAGTAGTTCCGCGGGAGGATCTATGAACACTGAAGCTTTCTTT. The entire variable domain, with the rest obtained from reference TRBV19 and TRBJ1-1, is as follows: DGGITQSPKYLFRKEGQNVTLSCEQNLNHDAMYWYRQDPGQGLRLIYYSQIVNDFQKGDIAEGYSVSREKKESFPLTVTSAQKNPTAFYLCASSSAGGSMNTEAFFGQGTRLTVV.

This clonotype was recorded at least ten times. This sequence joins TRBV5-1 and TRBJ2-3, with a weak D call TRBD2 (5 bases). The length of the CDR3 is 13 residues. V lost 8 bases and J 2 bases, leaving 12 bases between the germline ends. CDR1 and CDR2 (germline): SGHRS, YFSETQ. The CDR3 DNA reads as TGCGCCAGGACGCCGGGGATCACAGATACGCAGTATTTT. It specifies CARTPGITDTQYF.